The clone carrying this TCR beta chain was counted a single time. The target antigen is unknown. The sample carries other DNA sequences with the same CDR3. The CDR3 runs to 15 residues. V lost 0 bases to trimming and J lost 4 bases, with 13 bases between them. Per germline, CDR1 SGHRS and CDR2 YFSETQ. The PCR made use of 60 Vbeta and 13 Jbeta primers. Clones were read by immunoSEQ multiplex PCR, and TCRdb kept only the in-frame ones, dropping some. The data hold 85,000 to 100,000 clones, with around 89% observed a single time. The record originates from a study of cytomegalovirus exposure and HLA in healthy donors. General study points: The Asian-associated ancestry cluster reportedly had fewer N-insertions than the roughly 670-donor mean in a later analysis.

The sequenced sample was PBMCs. J is TRBJ1-1 and V is TRBV5-1; D possibly corresponds to TRBD1 (5 bases). The source is a man in his late teens or twenties in good health and CMV-seronegative. The CDR3 here is CASSLVGQGVTEAFF. CDR3 bases: TGCGCCAGCAGCTTGGTTGGGCAGGGTGTCACTGAAGCTTTCTTT.